Listed here are 14 T cell receptor beta chains from one sample, sequenced in a study of blood T cell repertoires in COVID-19. Produced via immunoSEQ multiplex PCR; TCRdb's table is partial and in-frame only. The repertoire holds 190,000 or so clones, with 75% to 90% as singletons. The sequenced sample was PBMCs or T cells enriched from blood (not recorded which). The receptors derive from a woman aged 25 to 39 who had been exposed to COVID-19.

The V and J genes are TRBV30 and TRBJ2-2; D is ambiguous. Trimming stripped 7 bases from V and 2 bases from J, with 8 bases between. Germline V gene data show CDR1 as GTSNPN and CDR2 as SVGIG (reference sequence). CDR3 length: 12 residues. In DNA, the CDR3 is TGTGCCTCCCAGGAAAACACCGGGGAGCTGTTTTTT. Translation: CASQENTGELFF.

CDR3 loop: CASSPGQARQTNEKLFF. In DNA, the CDR3 is TGTGCCAGCAGTCCAGGACAGGCCCGACAAACTAATGAAAAACTGTTTTTT. The V and J genes are TRBV27 and TRBJ1-4; 7 bases align to TRBD1. Unmatched junction bases numbered 10, after V lost 5 bases and J lost 1 base. The CDR3 is made up of 17 amino acids. Per the germline V gene, CDR1 is MNHEY and CDR2 is SMNVEV (reference sequence).

The chain combines TRBV9 with TRBJ2-3; no clear D. Looked up from germline, CDR1 is SGDLS and CDR2 is YYNGEE. The CDR3 runs 16 residues. Deletions cut 0 bases from V and 0 bases from J, with 11 bases between. The CDR3 DNA is TGTGCCAGCAGCGTAGGCGGCGGCTCTAGCACAGATACGCAGTATTTT. Protein product: CASSVGGGSSTDTQYF.

The J gene is TRBJ2-5, the V gene TRBV3-1 (or the pseudogene TRBV3-2); 7 bases fit TRBD2. With 4 bases clipped from V and 3 bases from J, the junction kept 5 bases outside the gene matches. Germline CDR1 is LGHDT and CDR2 is YNNKEL (reference sequence). The CDR3 has 14 residues. The CDR3 region has the DNA TGTGCCAGCAGCCGTTGGGCGGGGGAAGAGACCCAGTACTTC. Translating it yields CASSRWAGEETQYF.

This chain connects TRBV2 to TRBJ1-3, with D unclear. Germline CDR1 reads SNHLY; CDR2 reads FYNNEI. V was cut by 2 bases and J by 1 base, with 9 bases left in between. The CDR3 is 15 residues long. CDR3 region: CASSELGISGNTIYF. Here the CDR3 DNA reads TGTGCCAGCAGTGAACTCGGGATATCTGGAAACACCATATATTTT.

The chain links TRBV18 to TRBJ1-1, with D possibly being TRBD1 (5 bases). This CDR3 region has 13 residues. The V and J ends lost 6 bases and 1 base respectively, with 9 bases between them. From germline, CDR1 is KGHSH and CDR2 LQKENI. The CDR3: CASSDQGNTEAFF. As DNA, the CDR3 is TGTGCCAGCTCGGATCAGGGGAACACTGAAGCTTTCTTT. Full variable domain (outside the CDR3, taken from reference TRBV18 and TRBJ1-1): NAGVMQNPRHLVRRRGQEARLRCSPMKGHSHVYWYRQLPEEGLKFMVYLQKENIIDESGMPKERFSAEFPKEGPSILRIQQVVRGDSAAYFCASSDQGNTEAFFGQGTRLTVV.

The chain links TRBV5-8 to TRBJ1-5, with 7 bases matching TRBD1. Losses at the gene ends were 1 base for V and 1 base for J; bases not matched to a gene: 2. The CDR3 is 15 residues long. Germline V gene data show CDR1 as SGHTS and CDR2 as YDEGEE. The CDR3 nucleotides are TGTGCCAGCAGCTTGAGACAGGGAAGCAATCAGCCCCAGCATTTT. The encoded protein is CASSLRQGSNQPQHF.

In nucleotides, the CDR3 is TGTGCCAGCAGTTTGAGGGCAGGGGGCGTTTACGAGCAGTACTTC. This codes for CASSLRAGGVYEQYF. The J gene is TRBJ2-7, the V gene TRBV27; 8 positions match TRBD1. Per the germline V gene, CDR1 is MNHEY and CDR2 is SMNVEV (reference sequence). The CDR3 runs to 15 residues. Trimming cost V 3 bases and J 4 bases; bases outside gene matches: 8.

The chain has TRBV5-1 and TRBJ2-1; 11 bases align to TRBD2. The CDR3 has 15 amino acids. Losses at the gene ends were 4 bases for V and 8 bases for J; bases not matched to a gene: 8. Germline-derived CDR1 and CDR2 are SGHRS and YFSETQ. CDR3 bases: TGCGCCAGCAGCGCCGGGACTAGCGGATTTCATGAGCAGTTCTTC. Protein product: CASSAGTSGFHEQFF.

The J gene is TRBJ1-2, the V gene TRBV12-3 or TRBV12-4; D remains unclear. This CDR3 has 13 residues. V was trimmed by 3 bases and J by 4 bases, leaving 9 bases between them. This chain's CDR3 is CASSLGGFYGYTF. CDR3 nucleotide sequence: TGTGCCAGCAGTTTGGGCGGGTTCTATGGCTACACCTTC.

V gene TRBV2 combines with J gene TRBJ2-7; unclear D gene. The CDR3 has 14 residues. The germline V gene encodes CDR1 SNHLY and CDR2 FYNNEI. The V and J ends lost 2 bases and 0 bases respectively, with 8 bases between them. The CDR3 spells CASSELGSSYEQYF. The DNA of the CDR3 is TGTGCCAGCAGTGAATTGGGCAGCTCCTACGAGCAGTACTTC.

This clone was counted a single time. V and J are TRBV3-1 (or the pseudogene TRBV3-2) and TRBJ1-2, with 8 bases that match TRBD1. The CDR3 is made up of 14 amino acids. The V segment lost 4 bases and the J segment 4 bases; nucleotides outside the gene matches: 5. Germline CDR1 is LGHDT and CDR2 is YNNKEL (reference sequence). The CDR3 spells CASSRGTGSYGYTF. CDR3 sequence (DNA): TGTGCCAGCAGCCGAGGGACAGGTTCCTATGGCTACACCTTC.

The gene calls are TRBV20-1 and TRBJ2-3; tentatively, D is TRBD1 (5 bases). The CDR3 runs 11 residues. Between the trimmed V and J ends, which lost 3 bases and 7 bases, there was a span of 8 bases. Per germline, CDR1 DFQATT and CDR2 SNEGSKA (reference sequence). The CDR3 bases are TGCAGTGCTAGGCAGGGTAATACGCAGTATTTT. It specifies CSARQGNTQYF.

CDR3 sequence reads: CASALDGVNTEAFF. CDR3 coding DNA: TGCGCCAGCGCTCTCGACGGGGTGAACACTGAAGCTTTCTTT. The chain recombines TRBV5-1 with TRBJ1-1; D unclear. V was cut by 7 bases and J by 0 bases, with 13 bases left in between. The CDR3 contains 14 residues. CDR1 and CDR2 (germline): SGHRS, YFSETQ.